A single sample gave rise to the 21 T cell receptor beta chains below, sequenced in a study of cytomegalovirus exposure and HLA in healthy donors. The study ran its PCR with 60 Vbeta and 13 Jbeta primers. The table came from immunoSEQ multiplex PCR; TCRdb's copy has only in-frame clones and leaves some out. The table records 75,000 to 100,000 clones, around 72% of them present only once. Source material: PBMCs. These receptors originate from a male donor in good health and CMV-seronegative.

The chain joins TRBV4-2 to TRBJ2-7, with TRBD2 identical over 8 bases. The CDR3 is 15 amino acids. The V gene end was trimmed by 1 base and the J gene end by 2 bases; junction bases not matched to a gene: 4. Germline assignment: CDR1 LGHNA and CDR2 YNFKEQ. The CDR3 DNA follows: TGTGCCAGCAGCCAAGTAGCGGGGAAGACCTACGAGCAGTACTTC. Translated, it gives CASSQVAGKTYEQYF.

This clone turned up a few times. This sequence joins TRBV7-6 and TRBJ1-2; no clear D. The CDR3 has 14 amino acids. Trimming removed 1 base at V and 6 bases at J, with 12 bases between. Germline V gene sequence: CDR1 SGHVS, CDR2 FNYEAQ. The CDR3 region is CASSLGGFGDGYTF. As DNA, the CDR3 is TGTGCCAGCAGCTTAGGGGGATTCGGGGATGGCTACACCTTC. Full variable domain (remainder filled in from reference TRBV7-6 and TRBJ1-2): GAGVSQSPRYKVTKRGQDVALRCDPISGHVSLYWYRQALGQGPEFLTYFNYEAQQDKSGLPNDRFSAERPEGSISTLTIQRTEQRDSAMYRCASSLGGFGDGYTFGSGTRLTVV.

This sequence joins TRBV27 and TRBJ2-5; 7 bases map to TRBD1. The J call is in doubt because the DNA end fits TRBJ2-7 better. Germline lookup yields CDR1 MNHEY and CDR2 SMNVEV (reference sequence). The CDR3 runs 16 residues. The CDR3, as DNA: TGTGCCAGCAGTCCCCACCAGGACAGGTTCGCCTACGAGCAGTACTTC. This gives the protein CASSPHQDRFAYEQYF.

This chain links TRBV7-8 with TRBJ2-7, with D tentatively TRBD2 (5 bases). This CDR3 has 15 amino acids. Germline V CDR1 and CDR2: SGHVS, FQNEAQ. V lost 2 bases to trimming and J lost 3 bases, with 14 bases between them. CDR3 nucleotide sequence: TGTGCCAGCAGCTTATCCCCGGGAATTTTCTACGAGCAGTACTTC. Amino acid sequence: CASSLSPGIFYEQYF.

The rearrangement links TRBV9 to TRBJ1-2; D is unclear. The germline CDR1 and CDR2 sequences are SGDLS and YYNGEE. Trimming took off 0 bases at V and 13 bases at J, with 16 bases between the two ends. CDR3 length equals 13 residues. CDR3 sequence reads: CASSVGERAPFTF. In DNA, the CDR3 is TGTGCCAGCAGCGTAGGGGAGAGGGCGCCCTTCACCTTC.

Only one count was recorded for this clone. The CDR3 loop is CASSRDRASQYF. In nucleotides, the CDR3 is TGTGCCAGCAGTCGGGACAGGGCGTCCCAGTACTTC. The chain has TRBV6-6 and TRBJ2-5, with TRBD1 matching 9 bases. CDR3 length: 12 amino acids. J gave up 9 bases and V 5 bases, and 4 bases lay outside the gene matches. The germline CDR1 and CDR2 sequences are MNHNY and SVGAGI (reference sequence).

The rearrangement uses TRBV19 and TRBJ2-7; TRBD2 might be the D (5 bases). The CDR3 length is 14 residues. Per the germline V gene, CDR1 is LNHDA and CDR2 is SQIVND (reference sequence). Trimming took 9 bases from V and 7 from J, leaving 22 bases between them. The CDR3 spells CASAGVTALTEQYF. The CDR3 DNA reads as TGTGCCAGCGCCGGGGTTACGGCCTTAACGGAGCAGTACTTC.

This chain uses TRBV6-5 with TRBJ2-3, with 7 bases lining up with TRBD2. With V trimmed by 5 bases and J by 1 base, 3 bases remained unmatched. The CDR3 is 14 residues long. CDR1 MNHEY and CDR2 SVGAGI come from the germline V gene. The CDR3 loop is CASSLAARTDTQYF. DNA of the CDR3: TGTGCCAGCAGTCTAGCGGCTCGCACAGATACGCAGTATTTT.

This chain joins TRBV10-3 and TRBJ2-2, with 7 bases that match TRBD1. With V trimmed by 8 bases and J by 1 base, 1 base remained unmatched. CDR3 size: 13 residues. CDR1 and CDR2 from the germline V gene are ENHRY and SYGVKD. CDR3 protein: CAIAGGNTGELFF. As DNA, the CDR3 is TGTGCCATCGCAGGGGGGAACACCGGGGAGCTGTTTTTT.

This clone is a singleton in its sample. The chain couples TRBV19 to TRBJ1-5, with 9 bases that match TRBD1. The J segment lost 5 bases and the V segment lost 4 bases, leaving 6 bases of the junction unmatched. The CDR3 has 15 residues. CDR1 is LNHDA and CDR2 is SQIVND in the germline V gene (reference sequence). CDR3 residues: CASSTQGQGYQPQHF. CDR3 nucleotides: TGTGCCAGTAGTACACAGGGACAGGGATATCAGCCCCAGCATTTT.

V and J are TRBV19 and TRBJ1-5, with D unresolved. Deletions cut 1 base from V and 2 bases from J, with 9 bases between. The CDR3 sequence is 15 residues long. Germline V gives CDR1 LNHDA, CDR2 SQIVND (reference sequence). The CDR3 coding sequence is TGTGCCAGTAGTATAGGAGTTTCGGGCAATCAGCCCCAGCATTTT. This gives the protein CASSIGVSGNQPQHF.

In DNA form, the CDR3 reads TGTGCCAGCAGCGTAGCCCTGACTAGCGGAGACAATGAGCAGTTCTTC. It is translated as CASSVALTSGDNEQFF. V gene TRBV9 combines with J gene TRBJ2-1, with 9 bases fitting TRBD2. Germline assignment: CDR1 SGDLS and CDR2 YYNGEE. The CDR3 has 16 amino acids. With V trimmed by 0 bases and J by 5 bases, 6 bases remained unmatched.

The chain has TRBV29-1 and TRBJ2-2; D is perhaps TRBD2 (5 bases). Germline loops: CDR1 SQVTM, CDR2 ANQGSEA. CDR3 length: 13 residues. Trimming pared 6 bases from V and 1 base from J, leaving 9 bases between. The CDR3 DNA reads as TGCAGCGTCATCCGGGGGAACACCGGGGAGCTGTTTTTT. Protein: CSVIRGNTGELFF.

This chain links TRBV29-1 with TRBJ2-5; 8 positions match TRBD2. The CDR3 runs to 13 residues. In germline, CDR1 is SQVTM, CDR2 ANQGSEA. The trim removed 7 bases at V and 5 bases at J, leaving 9 bases unmatched. CDR3 sequence (DNA): TGCAGCGCATGGGGAGCGGGAGAGGAGACCCAGTACTTC. Protein product: CSAWGAGEETQYF.

The chain has TRBV5-8 and TRBJ2-7; 7 bases agree with TRBD1. With 2 bases clipped from V and 5 bases from J, the junction kept 4 bases outside the gene matches. The germline V gene encodes CDR1 SGHTS and CDR2 YDEGEE. CDR3 length: 13 amino acids. CDR3 sequence: CASSFRGNHEQYF. DNA for the CDR3: TGTGCCAGCAGCTTCAGGGGGAACCACGAGCAGTACTTC.

In this sample, this clone turned up many times. The chain is built from TRBV6-5 and TRBJ1-1; perhaps TRBD1 as D (5 bases). The CDR3 has 15 amino acids. The ends were cut back, 2 bases at V and 1 base at J, with 11 bases in the middle. Germline CDR1 is MNHEY and CDR2 is SVGAGI. The CDR3 sequence: CASSYMGPKNTEAFF. The CDR3 DNA sequence: TGTGCCAGCAGTTACATGGGGCCAAAGAACACTGAAGCTTTCTTT.

Concerning this clone: At one boundary the junction diverges from the germline segment, which might be a read error. This chain joins TRBV7-7 and TRBJ2-1, with 9 bases fitting TRBD2. This CDR3 is 15 amino acids long. From germline, CDR1 is SSHAT and CDR2 FNYEAQ (reference sequence). DNA for the CDR3: TGTGCTAGCAGCTTAGGAGGGACTAGCAGCAATGAGCAGTTCTTC. Protein: CASSLGGTSSNEQFF.

This clone has a handful of counts. This chain joins TRBV7-8 and TRBJ2-3; 10 bases align to TRBD2. The CDR3 has 17 amino acids. With 5 bases clipped from V and 5 bases from J, the junction kept 13 bases outside the gene matches. The germline CDR1 and CDR2 sequences are SGHVS and FQNEAQ. In DNA, the CDR3 is TGTGCCAGCAGCCCAAGGGGGCAGCGGGAGGGCCAAGATACGCAGTATTTT. The encoded protein is CASSPRGQREGQDTQYF. Together with reference TRBV7-8 and TRBJ2-3, the CDR3 gives the full variable domain: GAGVSQSPRYKVAKRGQDVALRCDPISGHVSLFWYQQALGQGPEFLTYFQNEAQLDKSGLPSDRFFAERPEGSVSTLKIQRTQQEDSAVYLCASSPRGQREGQDTQYFGPGTRLTVL.

The V and J genes are TRBV6-5 and TRBJ1-2; a possible D gene is TRBD1 (5 bases). V lost 5 bases, J lost 1 base, and 11 bases lay in between. The CDR3 has 14 residues. The V gene's germline CDR1 is MNHEY and CDR2 SVGAGI. The CDR3, as DNA: TGTGCCAGCAGTGGGAAGGGGATTAACTATGGCTACACCTTC. Encoded protein: CASSGKGINYGYTF.

This rearrangement joins TRBV9 to TRBJ2-7; 10 positions match TRBD1. This CDR3 has 15 amino acids. The trim removed 0 bases at V and 2 bases at J, leaving 2 bases unmatched. CDR1 and CDR2 from the germline V gene are SGDLS and YYNGEE. CDR3 amino acids: CASSVVGTGAYEQYF. CDR3 DNA: TGTGCCAGCAGCGTAGTCGGGACAGGGGCCTACGAGCAGTACTTC.

V usage is TRBV6-5 and J usage is TRBJ1-5, with D unresolved. CDR3 length equals 14 residues. V was shortened by 2 bases and J by 1 base, with 6 bases between the two germline ends. Germline values: CDR1 MNHEY, CDR2 SVGAGI. The CDR3 DNA follows: TGTGCCAGCAGTTACGGTGGCAGCAATCAGCCCCAGCATTTT. The encoded protein is CASSYGGSNQPQHF.